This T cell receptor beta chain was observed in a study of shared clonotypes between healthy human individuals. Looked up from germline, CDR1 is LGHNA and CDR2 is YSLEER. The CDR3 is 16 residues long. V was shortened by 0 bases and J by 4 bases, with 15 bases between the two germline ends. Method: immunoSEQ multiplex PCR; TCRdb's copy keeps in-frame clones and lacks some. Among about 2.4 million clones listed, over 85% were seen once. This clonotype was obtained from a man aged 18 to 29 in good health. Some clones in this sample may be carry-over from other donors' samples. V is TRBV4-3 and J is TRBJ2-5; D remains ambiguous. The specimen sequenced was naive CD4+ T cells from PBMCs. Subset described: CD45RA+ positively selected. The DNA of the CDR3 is TGCGCCAGCAGCCAAGATAGACACCTAGGAGTAGAGACCCAGTACTTC. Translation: CASSQDRHLGVETQYF.